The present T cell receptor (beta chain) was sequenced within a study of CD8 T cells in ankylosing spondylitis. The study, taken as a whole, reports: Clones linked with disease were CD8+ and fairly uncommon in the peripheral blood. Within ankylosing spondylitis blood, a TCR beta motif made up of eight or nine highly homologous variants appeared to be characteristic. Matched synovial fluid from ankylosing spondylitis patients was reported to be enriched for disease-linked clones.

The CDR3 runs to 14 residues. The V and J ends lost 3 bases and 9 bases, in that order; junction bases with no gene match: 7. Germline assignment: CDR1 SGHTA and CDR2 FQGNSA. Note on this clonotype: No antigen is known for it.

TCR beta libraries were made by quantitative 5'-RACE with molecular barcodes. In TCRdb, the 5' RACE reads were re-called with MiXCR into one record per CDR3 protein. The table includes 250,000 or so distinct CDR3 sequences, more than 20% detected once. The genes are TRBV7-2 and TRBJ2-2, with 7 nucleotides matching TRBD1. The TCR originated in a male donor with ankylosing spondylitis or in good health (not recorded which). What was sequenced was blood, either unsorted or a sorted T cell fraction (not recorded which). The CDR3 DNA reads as TGTGCCAGCAGCTTCGGACAGGCAAAACGGGAGCTGTTTTTT. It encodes CASSFGQAKRELFF.